The T cell receptor beta chain under discussion was sequenced for a study of vaccination and CD4 T cells after COVID-19. Per the germline V gene, CDR1 is SGHDN and CDR2 is FVKESK. The CDR3 length is 15 residues. Trimming removed 2 bases from V and 6 bases from J; junction bases left unmatched: 4. Treatment here: roughly ten-day PBMC culture with coronavirus spike peptide pools or control peptides (ViraFEST assay). To note about this clonotype: Its antigen is not known.

CD4+ T cells that had been cultured provided DNA sequenced with the Oncomine TCR Beta short-read assay. Using its own MiXCR run on the PCR reads, TCRdb lists one record per CDR3 protein. Among around 15,000 distinct CDR3 sequences listed, about 25% were seen once. V is TRBV14 and J is TRBJ1-6; 7 bases match TRBD1. Source material: cultured CD4+ T cells from blood. This clonotype was sampled from a human donor with COVID-19. The CDR3 region is CASSQSGGGNSPLHF. The CDR3 DNA is TGTGCCAGCAGCCAATCAGGGGGGGGTAATTCACCCCTCCACTTT.